This T cell receptor (beta chain) comes out of a study of primary melanoma T cells and metastatic recurrence (dated by TCRdb to between 2020 and 2021). With regard to the full study: The cohort consisted of just under 200 primary melanomas of stage T2 to T4, each more than 1 mm thick. Progression-free survival was the clinical outcome compared against the T-cell fraction measured by TCR beta sequencing. Whether T-cell fraction and T-cell repertoire clonality in primary melanoma tumors predicted patient outcome was tested in the study. Histopathological grading of tumor-infiltrating lymphocytes was compared with the sequencing-derived T-cell fraction. The paper as a whole reports these results and caveats: An effective T-cell-mediated antitumor response in primary melanoma was presented by the authors only as a suggestion rather than as a demonstrated mechanism. Reportedly, adding T-cell fraction to tumor thickness improved progression-free survival prediction more than adding any other histopathological variable did. Protection appeared to be conferred by a T-cell fraction above 20% regardless of ulceration status, mitotic rate or nodal disease. Progression-free survival was reportedly predicted by the tumor T-cell fraction independently of thickness, ulceration, mitotic rate and age.

A distance of 23 bases separates the germline ends of V and J, which lose 11 bases and 1 base respectively. The germline V gene encodes CDR1 LNHDA and CDR2 SQIVND (reference sequence). The CDR3 contains 16 residues, cysteine and phenylalanine counted. Only the CDR3 DNA is retained, 48 bases long and in frame from the first base. The primary melanoma of each patient had been surgically resected and was considered potentially curable but at risk of metastatic recurrence. This clone is termed hyperexpanded (1% or more). Its antigen specificity is not known. No base qualities exist here, and no much larger clone lies one base off it. The receptor library was made with the immunoSEQ multiplex PCR assay. Primary melanoma tumor tissue was subjected to high-throughput sequencing of the T-cell receptor beta chain. The published analysis was carried out like this. The repertoire analyses covered TCRB CDR3 sharing between samples and the distribution of insertions and deletions. A gradient-boosted model ranked how well the T-cell fraction predicted outcome compared with histopathological variables. In its TCRdb copy, this immuneACCESS table keeps in-frame sequences only and misses some clones. Where compared with another copy, unresolved V genes explain less than half of these, and the others have no known cause. V, J and clone size derive from that table, while D and trimming were established from the DNA sequence. The sample table holds roughly 1,400 clones, of which 70% to 80% were seen once. The ten largest account for 34% of the sample.

This chain is built from TRBV19 and TRBJ1-1; the D gene is unclear. The receptor's source is a human donor with melanoma. Sequencing input: melanoma tumor tissue. The CDR3 region: CAVPPSPRPKNTEAFF. The nucleotide sequence is TGTGCCGTTCCCCCATCTCCACGACCAAAGAACACTGAAGCTTTCTTT.